Listed here are 30 T cell receptor beta chains from one sample, sequenced in a study of blood T cells in healthy people across ages. Primers used in a second PCR of about 6 to 11 cycles were a sample-barcoded 5' primer and a J-beta primer mix. TCRdb used MiXCR to reprocess the 5' RACE reads, holding one entry per CDR3 protein. The profile shows 850,000 to 950,000 distinct CDR3 sequences, 29% of them singletons. Sample: blood. The receptor source for this set is an elderly woman in good health.

This clonotype was picked up a small number of times. The chain joins TRBV12-3 or TRBV12-4 to TRBJ1-2; weak D call: TRBD1 (5 bases). This CDR3 is built from 14 residues. The V end was cut by 6 bases, the J end by 3 bases, with 14 bases between. CDR3 sequence (DNA): TGTGCCAGCAGCCACGGGGGATTGGACTATGGCTACACCTTC. Its translation is CASSHGGLDYGYTF.

This clonotype came up a few times. The chain carries TRBV3-1 and TRBJ1-2; tentative D call: TRBD1 (5 bases). Germline V gene sequence: CDR1 LGHDT, CDR2 YNNKEL (reference sequence). The CDR3 loop spans 13 amino acids. Deletions cut 4 bases from V and 6 bases from J, with 12 bases between. DNA for the CDR3: TGTGCCAGCAGCCCGACGGGAGGGGATGGCTACACCTTC. Translated, it gives CASSPTGGDGYTF.

There are many counts of this clonotype. This chain joins TRBV6-5 and TRBJ1-6; D unresolved. Germline V CDR1 and CDR2: MNHEY, SVGAGI. This CDR3 is built from 16 residues. V gave up 0 bases and J gave up 9 bases, with 15 bases separating them. CDR3 amino acids: CASSYSRAGMGSPLHF. In nucleotides, the CDR3 is TGTGCCAGCAGTTACTCGAGGGCAGGCATGGGTTCACCCCTCCACTTT.

This clonotype was seen repeatedly, ten times or more. This chain uses TRBV20-1 with TRBJ1-6; D is ambiguous. Between the trimmed V and J ends, which lost 0 bases and 0 bases, there was a span of 3 bases. CDR3 length: 14 amino acids. Germline V gene data show CDR1 as DFQATT and CDR2 as SNEGSKA (reference sequence). For the CDR3, the DNA is TGCAGTGCTAGAGACAGCTCCTATAATTCACCCCTCCACTTT. Residues: CSARDSSYNSPLHF.

At least ten counts were recorded for this clonotype. The chain is built from TRBV18 and TRBJ1-2; D is ambiguous. The CDR3 contains 14 residues. V shed 0 bases and J shed 7 bases, with 12 bases lying between them. Germline lookup yields CDR1 KGHSH and CDR2 LQKENI. The CDR3 protein is CASSPPLTEFGYTF. The CDR3 nucleotides are TGTGCCAGCTCACCACCCCTTACAGAATTTGGCTACACCTTC.

Points on this clonotype: A much larger clone lies one base from this, so it may be a read error. The rearrangement uses TRBV10-2 and TRBJ2-3, with D possibly TRBD2 on 5 matching bases. V lost 6 bases to trimming and J lost 2 bases, with 12 bases between them. Germline V gene data show CDR1 as WSHSY and CDR2 as SAAADI. The CDR3 extends over 14 amino acids. CDR3 sequence: CASRLGSYTDTQYF. In nucleotides, the CDR3 is TGCGCCAGCAGGTTGGGGAGTTACACAGATACGCAGTATTTT.

This clonotype was counted ten times or more. The junction and the germline gene differ at one end; a read error may be behind it. The CDR3 DNA is TGTACCATCAGTGAGTCGAAGGGAAACGGGGTCAATGGCTACACCTTC. It specifies CTISESKGNGVNGYTF. The V call is TRBV10-3, the J call TRBJ1-2; D unclear. Germline V lookup: CDR1 ENHRY, CDR2 SYGVKD. CDR3 length: 16 amino acids.

The chain uses TRBV14 and TRBJ1-1; D is ambiguous. The CDR3 sequence is 15 residues long. Germline V gene data show CDR1 as SGHDN and CDR2 as FVKESK. V dropped 0 bases and J dropped 2 bases, with 10 bases sitting between them. This CDR3 is CASSQDPSFNTEAFF. In nucleotides, the CDR3 is TGTGCCAGCAGCCAAGACCCGAGCTTCAACACTGAAGCTTTCTTT.

This chain links TRBV5-1 with TRBJ2-7, with 9 bases lining up with TRBD1. V dropped 3 bases and J dropped 4; count of bases not matched to a gene: 5. CDR3 length: 14 residues. Germline V gene data show CDR1 as SGHRS and CDR2 as YFSETQ. The CDR3 region has the DNA TGCGCCAGCAGCTCCGGGACAGGGAGATACGAGCAGTACTTC. Encoded protein: CASSSGTGRYEQYF.

This clonotype was recorded at least ten times. This chain uses TRBV18 with TRBJ2-3; tentatively, D is TRBD2 (6 bases). The CDR3 consists of 16 residues. V lost 3 bases, J lost 0 bases, and 13 bases lay in between. Germline values: CDR1 KGHSH, CDR2 LQKENI. CDR3 sequence reads: CASSPLGLPSTDTQYF. CDR3 nucleotide sequence: TGTGCCAGCTCACCGCTAGGACTACCTAGCACAGATACGCAGTATTTT.

This clonotype has a count of ten or more. This sequence joins TRBV7-2 and TRBJ1-2; D unresolved. Trimming stripped 1 base from V and 4 bases from J, with 4 bases between. The CDR3 spans 12 residues. Germline V CDR1 and CDR2: SGHTA, FQGNSA. As DNA, the CDR3 is TGTGCCAGCAGCTTAGTCGGCTATGGCTACACCTTC. This sequence encodes CASSLVGYGYTF.

On this clonotype itself: A clone one base away is much larger, so this may be a read error. The V and J genes are TRBV20-1 and TRBJ2-7, with a possible D match to TRBD1 (6 bases). The CDR3 has 13 amino acids. V lost 8 bases to trimming and J lost 2 bases, with 16 bases between them. CDR1 and CDR2 from the germline V gene are DFQATT and SNEGSKA (reference sequence). Here the CDR3 reads CSPSQGNTYEQYF. The CDR3 DNA is TGCAGTCCAAGTCAGGGGAATACCTACGAGCAGTACTTC.

Turning to this clonotype: A single base separates this from a much larger clone, so it may be a read error. J is TRBJ1-2 and V is TRBV6-5, with a weak D call TRBD1 (5 bases). The germline gives CDR1 MNHEY, CDR2 SVGAGI. V lost 4 bases, J lost 4 bases, and 16 bases lay in between. The CDR3 sequence is 15 residues long. The DNA for the CDR3 is TGTGCCAGCAGTTCCACAACGGTGGGGGGCTATGGCTACACCTTC. As protein: CASSSTTVGGYGYTF.

This clonotype was detected many times. V usage is TRBV4-1 and J usage is TRBJ2-5, with TRBD2 matching over 9 bases. The CDR3 runs 15 residues. J lost 7 bases, V lost 1 base, and 7 bases had no gene match. The germline gives CDR1 MGHRA, CDR2 YSYEKL. CDR3 region: CASSQGGGVKGTQYF. Written as DNA, the CDR3 is TGCGCCAGCAGCCAAGGCGGGGGGGTTAAAGGGACCCAGTACTTC.

The table lists this clonotype with many counts. CDR3 DNA: TGTGCCAGCAGACCCACAGGGGGTATGAGTGGCTACACCTTC. Protein product: CASRPTGGMSGYTF. The V gene is TRBV27, the J gene TRBJ1-2; 8 bases agree with TRBD1. The V gene's germline CDR1 is MNHEY and CDR2 SMNVEV (reference sequence). This CDR3 is 14 amino acids long. Trimming cost V 6 bases and J 7 bases; bases outside gene matches: 10.

This rearrangement joins TRBV20-1 to TRBJ2-3; D unclear. This CDR3 region has 12 residues. V was cut by 2 bases and J by 6 bases, with 9 bases left in between. Germline V gives CDR1 DFQATT, CDR2 SNEGSKA (reference sequence). The chain's CDR3 is CSARRWADTQYF. The CDR3 nucleotides read TGCAGTGCTAGAAGGTGGGCGGATACGCAGTATTTT.

This clonotype was seen repeatedly, ten times or more. This chain connects TRBV18 to TRBJ2-7; 7 bases line up with TRBD1. The CDR3 is 15 amino acids. CDR1 and CDR2 from the germline V gene are KGHSH and LQKENI. V dropped 0 bases and J dropped 3; count of bases not matched to a gene: 5. CDR3 coding DNA: TGTGCCAGCTCACCACCGCGACAGGGTGTCTACGAGCAGTACTTC. Amino acid sequence: CASSPPRQGVYEQYF.

This clonotype was counted many times. The rearrangement links TRBV7-2 to TRBJ1-2, with TRBD1 identical over 7 bases. The CDR3 loop spans 13 amino acids. Looked up from germline, CDR1 is SGHTA and CDR2 is FQGNSA. J was trimmed by 4 bases and V by 2 bases; bases with no gene match: 1. The CDR3: CASSLKGAYGYTF. The CDR3, as DNA: TGTGCCAGCAGCTTAAAGGGGGCCTATGGCTACACCTTC.

This clonotype was seen many times. This chain connects TRBV24-1 to TRBJ2-3, with D unclear. V was trimmed by 2 bases and J by 4 bases, leaving 12 bases between them. Germline V gene lookup returns CDR1 KGHDR and CDR2 SFDVKD. CDR3 length equals 15 residues. The CDR3 nucleotides are TGTGCCACCAGTGATTCTGGCATTCTCTCAGATACGCAGTATTTT. Its translation is CATSDSGILSDTQYF.

This clonotype was seen ten or more times. This rearrangement joins TRBV6-2 or TRBV6-3 to TRBJ2-4; no definite D call. V lost 2 bases and J 0 bases, leaving 11 bases between the germline ends. Germline CDR1 reads MNHEY; CDR2 reads SVGEGT. The CDR3 extends over 16 amino acids. For the CDR3, the DNA is TGTGCCAGCAGTTACCAAGGAACCCTAGCCAAAAACATTCAGTACTTC. Translating it yields CASSYQGTLAKNIQYF.

Ten or more counts support this clonotype. The chain links TRBV20-1 to TRBJ2-3, with 7 bases that match TRBD2. CDR1 and CDR2 from the germline V gene are DFQATT and SNEGSKA (reference sequence). The V and J ends lost 6 bases and 1 base, in that order; junction bases with no gene match: 16. This CDR3 has 17 amino acids. The CDR3 region has the DNA TGCAGTGCACTAGTGGGATGGGAGCGGGGCGGCACAGATACGCAGTATTTT. Its translation is CSALVGWERGGTDTQYF.

Regarding this clonotype: This sequence may be a read error, since a much larger clone differs from it by one base. The V call is TRBV24-1, the J call TRBJ2-3; a weak D match, TRBD1 (5 bases). The CDR3 totals 15 residues. V lost 6 bases and J 8 bases, leaving 20 bases between the germline ends. CDR1 is KGHDR and CDR2 is SFDVKD in the germline V gene. CDR3 in DNA: TGTGCCACCAGTAAACCCAGGACACGGCCGGGTACGCAGTATTTT. It yields the protein CATSKPRTRPGTQYF.

The rearrangement links TRBV29-1 to TRBJ2-1, with 9 nucleotides matching TRBD1. J was trimmed by 5 bases and V by 6 bases; bases with no gene match: 11. Germline CDR1 reads SQVTM; CDR2 reads ANQGSEA. The length of the CDR3 is 15 residues. The CDR3 region has the DNA TGCAGCGTCGGCAGAGGGGGGACAGGGCACAATGAGCAGTTCTTC. Translation: CSVGRGGTGHNEQFF.

The sample holds many counts of this clonotype. The chain combines TRBV12-3 or TRBV12-4 with TRBJ2-4; 7 bases match TRBD2. This CDR3 has 14 amino acids. V lost 6 bases and J lost 0; bases outside the gene matches: 2. This CDR3 is CASRAGLAKNIQYF. CDR3 sequence (DNA): TGTGCCAGCAGAGCGGGACTAGCCAAAAACATTCAGTACTTC.

This clonotype was counted at least ten times. Here the CDR3 reads CSVGHEEYNEQFF. As DNA, the CDR3 is TGCAGCGTTGGACACGAAGAATACAATGAGCAGTTCTTC. The gene calls are TRBV29-1 and TRBJ2-1; D is undetermined. Germline CDR1 reads SQVTM; CDR2 reads ANQGSEA. The CDR3 is 13 residues long. Trimming cost V 4 bases and J 4 bases, with 11 bases left between them.

The sample holds a few counts of this clonotype. V usage is TRBV4-1 and J usage is TRBJ1-5, with 7 bases matching TRBD1. This CDR3 contains 16 residues. Germline-derived CDR1 and CDR2 are MGHRA and YSYEKL. The V segment lost 0 bases and the J segment 1 base; nucleotides outside the gene matches: 3. Here the CDR3 reads CASSQEEGASNQPQHF. In DNA, the CDR3 is TGCGCCAGCAGCCAAGAGGAGGGGGCGAGCAATCAGCCCCAGCATTTT.

This clonotype was recorded only once. One base away lies a much larger clone, so this may be a sequencing read error. This chain uses TRBV3-1 with TRBJ2-7; D uncertain. Germline V gene data show CDR1 as LGHDT and CDR2 as YNNKEL (reference sequence). This CDR3 is 14 amino acids long. The CDR3 nucleotides are TGTGCCTGCAGCCAAGGGCAGGCCTCCTACGAGCAGTACTTC. As protein: CACSQGQASYEQYF.

The V gene is TRBV4-2, the J gene TRBJ1-5, with D perhaps matching TRBD1 (6 bases). The CDR3 contains 18 residues. Germline CDR1 reads LGHNA; CDR2 reads YNFKEQ. Trimming removed 2 bases from V and 6 bases from J, with 23 bases in between. The CDR3 region is CASSQSRMAGGGFQPQHF. CDR3 bases: TGTGCCAGCAGCCAATCCAGGATGGCGGGCGGGGGCTTTCAGCCCCAGCATTTT.

This clonotype was picked up a small number of times. The chain joins TRBV30 to TRBJ2-7; D gene ambiguous. The J call is uncertain, as TRBJ2-5 better fits the DNA end. The germline V gene encodes CDR1 GTSNPN and CDR2 SVGIG (reference sequence). The length of the CDR3 is 13 residues. The CDR3 is CAWNVRWDGTQYF. The CDR3 bases are TGTGCCTGGAATGTGAGGTGGGATGGGACCCAGTACTTC.

About this clonotype: An end of the junction differs from the germline gene, which may be a read error. The chain couples TRBV28 to TRBJ2-7, with D possibly called TRBD1 or TRBD2 (7 bases each). In germline, CDR1 is MDHEN, CDR2 SYDVKM. This CDR3 spans 13 amino acids. The CDR3 nucleotides are TGTGCCAGCAGTTTAGACAGGGACTACGAGCGGTACTTC. Its translation: CASSLDRDYERYF.